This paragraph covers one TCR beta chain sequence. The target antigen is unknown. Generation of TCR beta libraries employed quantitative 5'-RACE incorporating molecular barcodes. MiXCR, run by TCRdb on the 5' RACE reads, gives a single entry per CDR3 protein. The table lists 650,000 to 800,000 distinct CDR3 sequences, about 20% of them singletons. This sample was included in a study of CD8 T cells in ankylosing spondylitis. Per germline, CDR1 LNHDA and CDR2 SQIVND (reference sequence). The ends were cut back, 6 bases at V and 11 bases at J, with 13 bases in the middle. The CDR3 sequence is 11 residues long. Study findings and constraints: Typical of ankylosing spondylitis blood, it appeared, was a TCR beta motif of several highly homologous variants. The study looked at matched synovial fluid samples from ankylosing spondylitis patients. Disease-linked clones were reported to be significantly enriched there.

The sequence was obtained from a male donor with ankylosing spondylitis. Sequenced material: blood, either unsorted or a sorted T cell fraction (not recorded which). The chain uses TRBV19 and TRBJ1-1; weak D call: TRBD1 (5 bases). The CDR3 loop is CASRGDRGAFF. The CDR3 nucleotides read TGTGCCAGTAGGGGGGACCGGGGCGCTTTCTTT.